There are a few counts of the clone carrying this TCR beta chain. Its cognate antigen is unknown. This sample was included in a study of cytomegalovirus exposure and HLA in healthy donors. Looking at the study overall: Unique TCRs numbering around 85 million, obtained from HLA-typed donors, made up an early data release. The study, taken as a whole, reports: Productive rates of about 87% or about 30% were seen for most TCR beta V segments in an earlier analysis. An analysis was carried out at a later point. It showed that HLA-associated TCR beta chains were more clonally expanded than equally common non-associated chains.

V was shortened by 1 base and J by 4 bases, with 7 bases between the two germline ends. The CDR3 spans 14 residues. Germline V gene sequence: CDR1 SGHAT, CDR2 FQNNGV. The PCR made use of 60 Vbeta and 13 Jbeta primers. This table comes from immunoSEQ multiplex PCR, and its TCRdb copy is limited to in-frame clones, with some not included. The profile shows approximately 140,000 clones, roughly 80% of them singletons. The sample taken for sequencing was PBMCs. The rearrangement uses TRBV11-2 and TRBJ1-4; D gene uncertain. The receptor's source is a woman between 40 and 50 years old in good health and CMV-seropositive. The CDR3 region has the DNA TGTGCCAGCAGCTTAGCCCCGTATAATGAAAAACTGTTTTTT. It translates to CASSLAPYNEKLFF.